Sequencing of this TCR beta chain was carried out in a study of identical twins. TCRdb reanalysed the 5' RACE reads using MiXCR and keeps one entry per CDR3 protein. The profile shows some 500,000 distinct CDR3 sequences, around a tenth of them singletons. V lost 6 bases and J lost 9; bases outside the gene matches: 8. This CDR3 region has 12 residues. CDR1 SQVTM and CDR2 ANQGSEA come from the germline V gene. Study findings and constraints: The conclusions drew on cross-sectional statistical analysis instead of tracking the same donors.

This clonotype was detected only a few times. Its antigen is undetermined. Another study also made use of these data, one on yellow fever vaccine responses in identical twins.

Sequencing was performed on PBMCs. The chain recombines TRBV29-1 with TRBJ2-1, with TRBD1 identical over 7 bases. The clonotype was recovered from a woman aged 18-29 years in good health. The CDR3 DNA reads TGCAGCGTCAACAGGGGTCCGATTGAGCAGTTCTTC. Protein: CSVNRGPIEQFF.